One T cell receptor beta chain is described in this entry. Its recognized antigen is unknown. It has no much larger one-base neighbor in the sample; base qualities were not kept. In a handful of patients from the biomarker study, CD4+ cells were sorted further to obtain CD25+CD127- cells. Lesional scalp punch biopsies and peripheral blood were collected from alopecia areata patients. PBMCs were separated by density centrifugation and stained for CD3, CD4 and CD8, after which CD4+ and CD8+ T cells were sorted on a FACSAria. The untreated alopecia areata patients were recruited through a multicenter biomarker study. These data are taken from a study of CD8+ T cells in alopecia areata (dated by TCRdb to the late 2010s). In terms of the full investigation: High-throughput TCRbeta sequencing was used to examine T cell clonal expansion in alopecia areata in both the C3H/HeJ mouse model and human patients. Human TCRbeta sequencing covered scalp tissue and sorted CD4+ and CD8+ peripheral blood T cells from patchy and totalis/universalis alopecia areata patients and healthy controls. Scalp clonality was compared among normal scalp (n=4), patchy alopecia areata scalp (n=8), and alopecia totalis/universalis scalp (n=8). RNA was extracted with the PAXgene miRNA kit for fixed scalp, the miRNeasy kit for PBMCs, and the RNeasy kit for mouse skin. Amplification of TCRbeta CDR3 regions was done by immunoSEQ multiplex PCR using 35 Vbeta forward primers and 13 Jbeta reverse primers. Paper-wide results and their limitations: Unlike mouse skin, which is dominated by gammadelta T cells, normal human skin has resident alphabeta T cells that are also sequenced, and this complicates analysis of the scalp TCR repertoire. Shared TCR sequences between patients were less evident than in mice, which may be partly attributable to HLA diversity in the patient population. Higher clonality and more expanded CD8+ clones were observed in lesional scalp than in normal scalp, particularly in alopecia totalis/universalis, a finding suggestive of antigenic drive.

Library creation used the immunoSEQ multiplex PCR assay. RNA was extracted from all samples and reverse transcribed into cDNA, which served as template for TCR sequencing. First-strand cDNA was synthesized using SuperScript III with a 2:1 mix of oligo-dT and random hexamers. A synthetic immune receptor repertoire was used to assess amplification bias, and residual bias was removed computationally. As for the original processing: Raw reads were preprocessed to remove errors, and CDR3 was defined according to IMGT conventions as the region from the conserved cysteine to phenylalanine. Clonality was computed as 1 minus the Shannon entropy, with the entropy normalized by log2 of the number of productive unique TCRs. CD4 or CD8 identity of scalp clones was inferred by cross-referencing scalp TCRbeta sequences with sorted blood CD4 and CD8 repertoires. Here the immuneACCESS table is served through TCRdb, limited to in-frame sequences with V and J called. Missing clones are a known gap in these copies; in checked studies unresolved V genes cover under half, and the rest lacks a known reason. V and J calls and clone size are copied from that table; D and trimming were computed from the DNA. The sample table lists some 20,000 clones, 60% to 65% of them with a count of one. The ten most abundant clones make up roughly 4.5% of the sample.

Clipping removes 2 bases from V and 3 bases from J, with 7 as the unmatched junction base count. CDR1 and CDR2 are read off the germline V gene as SGHTA and FQGNSA. The CDR3 runs 16 residues from the cysteine to the phenylalanine. Kept here is only the CDR3 DNA, which spans 48 bases and is read in frame from base 1. Sequences were obtained from CD4+ Tregs sorted from blood. This receptor was identified in a human donor with alopecia areata. In this chain, TRBV7-2 is recombined with TRBJ2-7, and TRBD2 matches 10 of the central bases. The CDR3 protein is CASSLSTASGSYEQYF. The DNA sequence reads TGTGCCAGCAGCTTATCTACCGCTAGCGGGAGCTACGAGCAGTACTTC.